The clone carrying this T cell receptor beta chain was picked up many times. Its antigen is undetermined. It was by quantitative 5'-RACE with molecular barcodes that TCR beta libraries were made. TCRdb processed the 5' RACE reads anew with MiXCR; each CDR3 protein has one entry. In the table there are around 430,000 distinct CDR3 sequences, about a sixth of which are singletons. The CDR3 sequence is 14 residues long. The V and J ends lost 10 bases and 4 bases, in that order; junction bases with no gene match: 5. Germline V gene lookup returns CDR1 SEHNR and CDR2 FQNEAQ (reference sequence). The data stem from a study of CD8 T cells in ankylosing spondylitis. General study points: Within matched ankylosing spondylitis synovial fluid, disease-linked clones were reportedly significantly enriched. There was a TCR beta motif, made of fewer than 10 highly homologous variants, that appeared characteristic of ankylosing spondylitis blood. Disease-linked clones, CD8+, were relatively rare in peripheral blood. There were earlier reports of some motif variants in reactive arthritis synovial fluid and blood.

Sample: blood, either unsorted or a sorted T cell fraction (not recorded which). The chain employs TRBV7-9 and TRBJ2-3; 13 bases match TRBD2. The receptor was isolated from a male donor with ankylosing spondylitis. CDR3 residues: CATTLAGGPDTQYF. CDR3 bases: TGTGCCACCACACTAGCGGGGGGGCCAGATACGCAGTATTTT.